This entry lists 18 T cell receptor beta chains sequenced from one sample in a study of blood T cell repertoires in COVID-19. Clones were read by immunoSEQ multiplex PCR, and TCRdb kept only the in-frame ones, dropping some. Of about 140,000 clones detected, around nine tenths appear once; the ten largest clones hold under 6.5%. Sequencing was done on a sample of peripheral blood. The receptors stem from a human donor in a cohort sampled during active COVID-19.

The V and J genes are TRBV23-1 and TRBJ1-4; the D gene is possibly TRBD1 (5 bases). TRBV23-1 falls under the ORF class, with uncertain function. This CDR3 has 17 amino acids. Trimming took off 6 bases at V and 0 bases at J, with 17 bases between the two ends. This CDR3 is CASSPLQRGATNEKLFF. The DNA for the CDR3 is TGCGCCAGCAGCCCCCTGCAGCGGGGCGCAACTAATGAAAAACTGTTTTTT.

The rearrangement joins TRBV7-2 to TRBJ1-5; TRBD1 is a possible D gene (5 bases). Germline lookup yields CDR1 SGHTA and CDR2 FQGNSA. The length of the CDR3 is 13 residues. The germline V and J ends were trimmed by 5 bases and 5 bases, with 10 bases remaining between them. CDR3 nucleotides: TGTGCCAGCAGCCCAGACAGAGATCAGCCCCAGCATTTT. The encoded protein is CASSPDRDQPQHF. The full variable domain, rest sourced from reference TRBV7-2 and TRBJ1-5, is GAGVSQSPSNKVTEKGKDVELRCDPISGHTALYWYRQSLGQGLEFLIYFQGNSAPDKSGLPSDRFSAERTGGSVSTLTIQRTQQEDSAVYLCASSPDRDQPQHFGDGTRLSIL.

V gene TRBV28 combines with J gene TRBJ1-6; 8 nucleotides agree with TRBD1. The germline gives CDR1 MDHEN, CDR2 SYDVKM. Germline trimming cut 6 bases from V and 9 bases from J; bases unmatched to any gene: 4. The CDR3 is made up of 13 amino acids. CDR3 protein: CASSLTGGSPLHF. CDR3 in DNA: TGTGCCAGCAGCCTTACAGGGGGTTCACCCCTCCACTTT.

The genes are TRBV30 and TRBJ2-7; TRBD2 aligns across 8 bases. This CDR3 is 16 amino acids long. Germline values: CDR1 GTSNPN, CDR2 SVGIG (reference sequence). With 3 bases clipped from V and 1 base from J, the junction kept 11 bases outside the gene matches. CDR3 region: CAWSPRHGTRSYEQYF. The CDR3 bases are TGTGCCTGGAGCCCCCGCCACGGGACTAGATCCTACGAGCAGTACTTC.

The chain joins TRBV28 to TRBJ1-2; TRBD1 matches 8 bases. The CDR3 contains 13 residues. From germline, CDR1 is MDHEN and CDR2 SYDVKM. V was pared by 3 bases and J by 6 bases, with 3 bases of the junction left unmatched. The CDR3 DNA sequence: TGTGCCAGCAGTTTGGACAGGGATCATGGCTACACCTTC. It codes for CASSLDRDHGYTF.

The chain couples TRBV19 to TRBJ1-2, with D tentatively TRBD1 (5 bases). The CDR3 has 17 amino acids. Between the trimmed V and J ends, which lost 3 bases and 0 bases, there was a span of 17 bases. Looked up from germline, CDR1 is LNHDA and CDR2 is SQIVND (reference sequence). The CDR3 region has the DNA TGTGCCAGTAGTATGGCTACAGGTTCCCGAGCTAACTATGGCTACACCTTC. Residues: CASSMATGSRANYGYTF.

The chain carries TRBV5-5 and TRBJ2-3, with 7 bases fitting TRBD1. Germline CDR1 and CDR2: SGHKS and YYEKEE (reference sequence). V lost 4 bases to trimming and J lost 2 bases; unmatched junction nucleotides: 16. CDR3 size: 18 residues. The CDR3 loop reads CASSLGQAYSTYTDTQYF. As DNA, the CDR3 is TGTGCCAGCAGCCTAGGACAGGCTTATTCGACATACACAGATACGCAGTATTTT.

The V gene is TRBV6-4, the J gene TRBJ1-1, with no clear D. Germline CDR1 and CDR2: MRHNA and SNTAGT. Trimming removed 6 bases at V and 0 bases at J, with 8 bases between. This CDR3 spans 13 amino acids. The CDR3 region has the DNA TGTGCCAGCAGGGCAAGATTGAACACTGAAGCTTTCTTT. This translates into CASRARLNTEAFF.

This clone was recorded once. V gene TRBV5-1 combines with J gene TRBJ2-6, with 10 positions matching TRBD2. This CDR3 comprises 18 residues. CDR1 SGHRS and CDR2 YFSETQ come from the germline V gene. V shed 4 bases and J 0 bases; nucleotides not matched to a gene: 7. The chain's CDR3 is CASSRSGTSVSGANVLTF. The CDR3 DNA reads TGCGCCAGCAGCCGGTCGGGGACTAGCGTCTCTGGGGCCAACGTCCTGACTTTC.

The CDR3 sequence: CASSYSRGSGTGELFF. The DNA for the CDR3 is TGTGCCAGCAGTTACTCGAGGGGGAGCGGCACCGGGGAGCTGTTTTTT. The chain carries TRBV6-5 and TRBJ2-2; possibly TRBD1 for D (6 bases). In germline, CDR1 is MNHEY, CDR2 SVGAGI. This CDR3 contains 16 residues. V was cut by 0 bases and J by 4 bases, with 12 bases left in between.

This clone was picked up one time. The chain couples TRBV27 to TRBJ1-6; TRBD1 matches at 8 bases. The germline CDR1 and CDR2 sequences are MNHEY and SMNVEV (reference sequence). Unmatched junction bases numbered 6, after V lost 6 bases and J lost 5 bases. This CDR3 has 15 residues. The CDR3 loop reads CASSPGQGDNSPLHF. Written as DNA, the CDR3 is TGTGCCAGCAGCCCCGGACAGGGCGATAATTCACCCCTCCACTTT.

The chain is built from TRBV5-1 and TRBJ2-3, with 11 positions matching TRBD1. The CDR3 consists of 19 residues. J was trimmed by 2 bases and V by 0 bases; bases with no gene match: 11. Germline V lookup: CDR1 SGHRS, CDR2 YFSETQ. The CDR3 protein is CASSLEGTGTGGHTDTQYF. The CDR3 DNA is TGCGCCAGCAGCTTGGAAGGTACCGGGACAGGGGGTCACACAGATACGCAGTATTTT.

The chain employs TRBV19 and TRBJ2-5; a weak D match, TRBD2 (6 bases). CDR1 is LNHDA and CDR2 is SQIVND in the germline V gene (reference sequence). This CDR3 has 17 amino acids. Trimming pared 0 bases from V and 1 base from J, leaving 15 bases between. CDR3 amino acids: CASSIDLEGNVQETQYF. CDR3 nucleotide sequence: TGTGCCAGTAGTATAGATCTGGAGGGGAACGTCCAAGAGACCCAGTACTTC.

CDR3 sequence reads: CASSLALTTEAFF. In nucleotides, the CDR3 is TGTGCCAGCAGCTTAGCGCTAACGACTGAAGCTTTCTTT. V usage is TRBV7-8 and J usage is TRBJ1-1; D remains unclear. The V and J ends lost 0 bases and 5 bases respectively, with 7 bases between them. Germline CDR1 SGHVS, CDR2 FQNEAQ. The CDR3 is 13 residues long.

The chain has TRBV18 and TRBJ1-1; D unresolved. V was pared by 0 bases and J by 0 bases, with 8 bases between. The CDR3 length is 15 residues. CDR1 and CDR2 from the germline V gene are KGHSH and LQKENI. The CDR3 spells CASSPPNSLNTEAFF. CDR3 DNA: TGTGCCAGCTCACCACCGAACAGTTTGAACACTGAAGCTTTCTTT.

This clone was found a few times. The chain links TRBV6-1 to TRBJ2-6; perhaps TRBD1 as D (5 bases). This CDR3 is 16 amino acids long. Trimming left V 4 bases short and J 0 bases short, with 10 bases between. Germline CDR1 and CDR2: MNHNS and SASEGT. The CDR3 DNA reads TGTGCCAGCAGTGGATATCAGGGCTCTGGGGCCAACGTCCTGACTTTC. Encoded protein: CASSGYQGSGANVLTF.

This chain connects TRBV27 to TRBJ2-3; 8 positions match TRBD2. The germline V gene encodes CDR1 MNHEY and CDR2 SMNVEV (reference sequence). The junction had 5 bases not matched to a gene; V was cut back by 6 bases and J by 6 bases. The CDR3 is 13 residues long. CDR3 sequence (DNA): TGTGCCAGCAGGAGACTAGCGAGCGATACGCAGTATTTT. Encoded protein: CASRRLASDTQYF.

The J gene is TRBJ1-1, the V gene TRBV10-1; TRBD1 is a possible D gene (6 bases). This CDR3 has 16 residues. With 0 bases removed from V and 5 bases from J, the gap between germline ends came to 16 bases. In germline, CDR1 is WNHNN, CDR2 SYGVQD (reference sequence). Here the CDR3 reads CASSESRGHLRTEAFF. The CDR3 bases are TGCGCCAGCAGTGAGTCTCGGGGACACCTGCGGACTGAAGCTTTCTTT.